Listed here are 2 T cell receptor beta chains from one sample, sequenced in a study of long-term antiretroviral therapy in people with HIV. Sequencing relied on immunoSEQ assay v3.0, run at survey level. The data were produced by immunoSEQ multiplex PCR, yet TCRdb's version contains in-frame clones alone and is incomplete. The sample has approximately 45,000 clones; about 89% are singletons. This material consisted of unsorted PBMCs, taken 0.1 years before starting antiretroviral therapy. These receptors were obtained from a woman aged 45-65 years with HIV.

CDR3 amino acids: CAISAGLLSTDTQYF. CDR3 DNA sequence: TGTGCCATCAGTGCGGGACTTTTGAGCACAGATACGCAGTATTTT. V is TRBV10-3 and J is TRBJ2-3; D may be TRBD2 (6 bases). CDR1 is ENHRY, CDR2 SYGVKD, per germline. V was trimmed by 4 bases and J by 0 bases, leaving 11 bases between them. The CDR3 consists of 15 residues.

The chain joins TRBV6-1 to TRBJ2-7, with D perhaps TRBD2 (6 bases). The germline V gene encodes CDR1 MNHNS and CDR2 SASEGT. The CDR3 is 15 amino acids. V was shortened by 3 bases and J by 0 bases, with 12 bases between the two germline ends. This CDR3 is CASSEAPGVSYEQYF. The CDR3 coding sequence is TGTGCCAGCAGTGAGGCCCCGGGAGTCTCCTACGAGCAGTACTTC.